This T cell receptor (beta chain) stems from a study of cytomegalovirus exposure and HLA in healthy donors. The study's findings and limits: Among the most significant clusters, several appeared linked to common viral pathogens in a later analysis. Later on, analysis showed that most CMV-associated TCR beta chains appeared to be HLA-restricted.

This clone was seen a single time. The antigen is not known. Germline CDR1 reads MNHNS; CDR2 reads SASEGT. Trimming took 5 bases from V and 1 from J; bases not matched to a gene: 4. This CDR3 is built from 14 residues. Primers: 60 Vbeta forward and 13 Jbeta reverse. TCRdb's copy holds only in-frame clones and misses some; the assay was immunoSEQ multiplex PCR. Counted here are 150,000 to 200,000 clones, around 80% occurring once; the ten biggest clones make up approximately 2%. The TCR was taken from a man younger than 30 in good health and CMV-seronegative. The chain couples TRBV6-1 to TRBJ1-2; 7 positions agree with TRBD1. Sequenced sample: PBMCs. For the CDR3, the DNA is TGTGCCAGCAGTTATGGACAGGTTAACTATGGCTACACCTTC. Encoded protein: CASSYGQVNYGYTF.